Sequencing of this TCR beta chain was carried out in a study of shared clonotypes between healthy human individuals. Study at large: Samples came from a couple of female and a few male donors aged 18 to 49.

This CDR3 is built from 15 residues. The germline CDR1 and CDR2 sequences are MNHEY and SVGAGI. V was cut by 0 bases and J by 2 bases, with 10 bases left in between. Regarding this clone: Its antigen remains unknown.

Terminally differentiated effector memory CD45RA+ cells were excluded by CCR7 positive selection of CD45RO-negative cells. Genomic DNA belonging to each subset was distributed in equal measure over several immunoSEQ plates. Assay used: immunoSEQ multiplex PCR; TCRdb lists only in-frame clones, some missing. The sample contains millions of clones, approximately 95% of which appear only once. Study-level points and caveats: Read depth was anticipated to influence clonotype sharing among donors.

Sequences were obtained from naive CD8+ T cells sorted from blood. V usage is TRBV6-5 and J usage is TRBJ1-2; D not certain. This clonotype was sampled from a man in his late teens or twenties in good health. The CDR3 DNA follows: TGTGCCAGCAGTTACTCTGGCACTGAGAACTATGGCTACACCTTC. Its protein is CASSYSGTENYGYTF.